The present TCR beta chain was sequenced within a study of blood T cell repertoires in COVID-19. Study overall: Collection of acute and convalescent COVID-19 samples took place in the United States, Italy and Spain. Sample material is recorded as cDNA or gDNA derived from T cells, B-cell-depleted T cells, or PBMCs.

In the original processing: It was from reference gene primer amplification that nucleated cell counts were estimated. Sequencing used immunoSEQ multiplex PCR; TCRdb keeps in-frame clones, though not all of them. V and J calls and clone size come straight from that table; D and trimming were deduced from the DNA. The sample lists 100,000 to 150,000 clones, about 80% seen once, with more than 9% in the top ten. The sequence was collected from a woman aged 55-69 years with acute or convalescent COVID-19. Sequenced material: peripheral blood.

CDR3 amino acids: CASSFTGQGRTEAFF. CDR3 bases: TGTGCCAGCAGTTTCACGGGACAGGGGAGAACTGAAGCTTTCTTT. The genes are TRBV28 and TRBJ1-1; 10 bases fit TRBD1. The CDR3 is made up of 15 amino acids. Germline trimming cut 3 bases from V and 5 bases from J; bases unmatched to any gene: 6. Germline V gene data show CDR1 as MDHEN and CDR2 as SYDVKM.